This TCR beta chain was documented in a study of shared clonotypes between healthy human individuals. V gave up 4 bases and J gave up 3 bases; unmatched junction bases: 1. This CDR3 comprises 13 residues. The germline gives CDR1 MNHNS, CDR2 SASEGT. A deep-level run was used for the assay. Replicate PCRs run on unsorted PBMC used roughly 0.3 ug DNA, which was around 30,000 T cell genomes. Profiled with immunoSEQ multiplex PCR; TCRdb holds only in-frame clones, not every one. The data show about 470,000 clones, with about 76% seen just once and under 15% held by the top ten. The source of this sequence is a woman between 40 and 50 years old in good health. Some clones in this sample may be carry-over from other donors' samples. This rearrangement joins TRBV6-1 to TRBJ2-7; 9 nucleotides agree with TRBD2. The sequenced sample was PBMCs. The CDR3 nucleotides are TGTGCCAGCAGTGGTAGCGGGAGCTACGAGCAGTACTTC. It specifies CASSGSGSYEQYF.